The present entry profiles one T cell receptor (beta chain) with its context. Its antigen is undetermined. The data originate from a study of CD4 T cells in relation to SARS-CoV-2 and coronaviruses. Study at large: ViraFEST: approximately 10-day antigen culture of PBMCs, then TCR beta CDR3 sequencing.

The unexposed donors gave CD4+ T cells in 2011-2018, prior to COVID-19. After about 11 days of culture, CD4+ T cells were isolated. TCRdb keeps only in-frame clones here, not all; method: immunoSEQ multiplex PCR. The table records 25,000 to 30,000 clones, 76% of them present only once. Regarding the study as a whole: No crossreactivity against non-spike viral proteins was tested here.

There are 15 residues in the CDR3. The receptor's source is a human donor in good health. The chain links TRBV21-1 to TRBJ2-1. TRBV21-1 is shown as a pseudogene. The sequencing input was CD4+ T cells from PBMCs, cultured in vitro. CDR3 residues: CASSNRSDEYNEQFF. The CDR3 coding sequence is TGTGCCAGCAGCAACAGGAGCGACGAATACAATGAGCAGTTCTTC.